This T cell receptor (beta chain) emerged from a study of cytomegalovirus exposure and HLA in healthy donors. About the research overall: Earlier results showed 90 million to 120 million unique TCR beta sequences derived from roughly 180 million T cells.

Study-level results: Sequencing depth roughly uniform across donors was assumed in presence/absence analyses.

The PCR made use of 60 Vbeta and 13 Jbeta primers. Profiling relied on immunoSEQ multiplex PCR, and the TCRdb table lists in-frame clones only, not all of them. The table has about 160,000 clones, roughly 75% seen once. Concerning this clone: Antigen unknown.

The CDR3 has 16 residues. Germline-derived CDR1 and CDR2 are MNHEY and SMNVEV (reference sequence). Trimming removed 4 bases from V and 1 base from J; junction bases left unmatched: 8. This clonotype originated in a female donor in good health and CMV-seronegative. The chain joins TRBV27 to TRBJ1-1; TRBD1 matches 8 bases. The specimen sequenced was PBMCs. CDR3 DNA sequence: TGTGCCAGCAGTTCCCCGGGACAGGTTGGGAACACTGAAGCTTTCTTT. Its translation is CASSSPGQVGNTEAFF.